The clone carrying this T cell receptor beta chain was counted only a few times. The data were taken from a study of T cell responses to AZD1222 COVID-19 vaccine. This CDR3 spans 15 amino acids. Germline V gene sequence: CDR1 SGHTS, CDR2 YDEGEE. The V end lost 1 base, the J end lost 6 bases, and 17 bases lay between the germline ends. Produced via immunoSEQ multiplex PCR; TCRdb's table is partial and in-frame only. The sample has around 63,000 clones; roughly 87% are singletons. This clonotype was sampled from an adult in good health. The specimen was peripheral blood, collected on day 0 of AZD1222 vaccination. The rearrangement links TRBV5-8 to TRBJ2-7; tentatively, D is TRBD1 or TRBD2 (5 bases each). The CDR3 is CASSLRQGVTSEQYF. The CDR3 DNA is TGTGCCAGCAGCTTGCGGCAGGGAGTTACGTCCGAGCAGTACTTC.